This T cell receptor (beta chain) was recorded in a study of CD8 T cells in Susac syndrome. Note on this clonotype: The antigen is unknown.

Findings and caveats of the study: That the number of individuals in its TCR sequencing and HLA analysis was relatively small was acknowledged by the study.

The TEMRA cells underwent FACS enrichment, while the CD8+ and CD4+ T cells underwent negative isolation. The germline V gene has CDR1 SGHTA and CDR2 FQGNSA. V lost 5 bases to trimming and J lost 7 bases; unmatched junction nucleotides: 5. The length of the CDR3 is 14 residues. RNA, at about 0.5 to 1 ug, was reverse transcribed with random hexamers. TCR beta CDR3 was amplified by immunoSEQ multiplex PCR. This amplification extended across 54 Vbeta and 13 Jbeta segments. TCRdb independently ran MiXCR on the immunoSEQ multiplex PCR reads; one entry per CDR3 protein. The table records around 130,000 distinct CDR3 sequences, 90% to 95% of them present only once.

This TCR was sampled from a human donor in good health. Input material: CD4+ T cells from PBMCs. The J gene is TRBJ2-2, the V gene TRBV7-2, with 9 bases lining up with TRBD2. The CDR3 is CASSSGGGGGELFF. The CDR3 nucleotides are TGTGCCAGCAGCAGCGGCGGGGGGGGCGGGGAGCTGTTTTTT.